This T cell receptor beta chain derives from a study of patients and donors after allogeneic stem cell transplantation. Germline CDR1 and CDR2: ENHRY and SYGVKD. The germline V and J ends were trimmed by 5 bases and 0 bases, with 14 bases remaining between them. This CDR3 has 16 amino acids. One entry per CDR3 protein results from TCRdb running MiXCR on the RT-PCR reads. The sample has tens of thousands of distinct CDR3 sequences; about 48% are singletons. The specimen sequenced was blood, either unsorted or a sorted T cell fraction (not recorded which). The sequence derives from a human donor who was either an allogeneic HSCT recipient or a stem cell or donor lymphocyte infusion donor (not recorded which). It is not recorded whose cells these are; they may come from a transplant donor. The V gene is TRBV10-3, the J gene TRBJ1-3, with D maybe TRBD1 (6 bases). For the CDR3, the DNA is TGTGCCATCAGTTCCGGCCGGGACATCTCTGGAAACACCATATATTTT. This encodes CAISSGRDISGNTIYF.